A single sample is the source of the 9 T cell receptor beta chains below, sequenced in a study of graft-versus-host responses after intestinal transplantation. Their cognate antigens are unknown. Clones were sequenced by immunoSEQ multiplex PCR, and TCRdb holds only the in-frame ones, with some missing. The sample contains under 130,000 clones, 80% to 95% of which appear only once. This material consisted of unstimulated CD8+ T cells sorted from spleen or lymph node cells, taken before intestinal transplant. The receptors come from a human donor who received an intestinal transplant.

The J gene is TRBJ2-7, the V gene TRBV9; a weak D match, TRBD2 (6 bases). The CDR3 runs 15 residues. Trimming pared 0 bases from V and 4 bases from J, leaving 14 bases between. The germline gives CDR1 SGDLS, CDR2 YYNGEE. Written as DNA, the CDR3 is TGTGCCAGCAGCGTAGGGGAGGTCTCGGGGTACGAGCAGTACTTC. Its protein product is CASSVGEVSGYEQYF.

The chain has TRBV20-1 and TRBJ2-3; perhaps TRBD2 as D (5 bases). V was clipped by 6 bases and J by 6 bases, with 7 bases between them. The CDR3 has 10 residues. Germline CDR1 reads DFQATT; CDR2 reads SNEGSKA (reference sequence). The CDR3 DNA reads as TGCAGTGCGGGCGGGGATACGCAGTATTTT. Protein sequence: CSAGGDTQYF.

The chain carries TRBV29-1 and TRBJ2-1, with unresolved D. Looked up from germline, CDR1 is SQVTM and CDR2 is ANQGSEA. Trimming removed 7 bases from V and 5 bases from J, with 15 bases in between. The CDR3 is made up of 13 amino acids. CDR3 loop: CSAGWTPNNEQFF. The CDR3 DNA reads TGCAGCGCCGGCTGGACGCCGAACAATGAGCAGTTCTTC.

The J gene is TRBJ2-3, the V gene TRBV19; possible D gene TRBD2, 5 bases. The CDR3 runs to 15 residues. Germline V gene lookup returns CDR1 LNHDA and CDR2 SQIVND (reference sequence). V shed 3 bases and J shed 1 base, with 11 bases lying between them. CDR3 DNA sequence: TGTGCCAGTAGTATCCAGGTGGGAGGCACAGATACGCAGTATTTT. Translated: CASSIQVGGTDTQYF.

J is TRBJ2-4 and V is TRBV20-1; D remains ambiguous. The CDR3 extends over 11 amino acids. Germline lookup yields CDR1 DFQATT and CDR2 SNEGSKA (reference sequence). Between the trimmed V and J ends, which lost 4 bases and 4 bases, there was a span of 5 bases. Written as DNA, the CDR3 is TGCAGTGCTACCGGAAAAAACATTCAGTACTTC. It translates to CSATGKNIQYF.

The chain combines TRBV4-1 with TRBJ2-5; D is possibly TRBD1 (7 bases). Germline CDR1 reads MGHRA; CDR2 reads YSYEKL. The CDR3 extends over 16 amino acids. V shed 0 bases and J shed 5 bases, with 16 bases lying between them. Here the CDR3 reads CASSQDFQGGIETQYF. The CDR3 coding sequence is TGCGCCAGCAGCCAAGATTTCCAGGGGGGTATCGAGACCCAGTACTTC.

J is TRBJ2-6 and V is TRBV7-9; maybe TRBD2 (5 bases). From germline, CDR1 is SEHNR and CDR2 FQNEAQ (reference sequence). With 2 bases removed from V and 2 bases from J, the gap between germline ends came to 13 bases. The CDR3 length is 17 residues. CDR3: CASSLSLPGTGANVLTF. CDR3 coding DNA: TGTGCCAGCAGCTTAAGTCTTCCGGGGACTGGGGCCAACGTCCTGACTTTC.

V and J are TRBV7-6 and TRBJ1-2; tentative D call: TRBD1 (6 bases). This CDR3 has 14 amino acids. Germline-derived CDR1 and CDR2 are SGHVS and FNYEAQ. Deletions cut 5 bases from V and 9 bases from J, with 19 bases between. CDR3 in DNA: TGTGCCAGCAGCCCAAGTCGGGGGCCCGATAGCTACACCTTC. Translation gives CASSPSRGPDSYTF.

This chain joins TRBV5-1 and TRBJ1-1, with D unresolved. Germline CDR1 and CDR2: SGHRS and YFSETQ. Trimming stripped 0 bases from V and 2 bases from J, with 5 bases between. The CDR3 has 13 residues. CDR3 sequence reads: CASSLEGNTEAFF. As DNA, the CDR3 is TGCGCCAGCAGCTTGGAGGGAAACACTGAAGCTTTCTTT.